The rows below give T cell receptor beta chains drawn from one sample of a study of T cell responses to AZD1222 COVID-19 vaccine. The protocol was immunoSEQ multiplex PCR, while the TCRdb copy is restricted to in-frame clones and leaves out a portion. The sample includes around 80,000 clones, roughly 82% of them seen just once. The input for sequencing was peripheral blood, taken on day 0 of AZD1222 vaccination. The receptors were gathered from an adult in good health. CDR3s include the opening cysteine and the closing phenylalanine or tryptophan. A D gene is named only where the DNA matches it firmly. Clone size, where shown, is once, few, many, or a class for clones that have expanded.

TRBV5-6	NA	NA	TRBJ1-5	CASSSMSTGPFNQPQHF	TGTGCCAGCAGCTCGATGTCGACAGGCCCGTTTAATCAGCCCCAGCATTTT
TRBV18	NA	NA	TRBJ1-1	CASSPSGMDTEAFF	TGTGCCAGCTCACCATCAGGGATGGACACTGAAGCTTTCTTT
TRBV19	NA	NA	TRBJ2-7	CATTGGGRTPYEQYF	TGTGCCACTACGGGCGGTGGCAGAACTCCCTACGAGCAGTACTTC
TRBV2	NA	NA	TRBJ2-1	CATQRGNEQFF	TGTGCCACCCAACGTGGTAATGAGCAGTTCTTC
TRBV28	NA	NA	TRBJ2-7	CASSLDRGLYEQYF	TGTGCCAGCAGTTTAGATCGGGGACTTTACGAGCAGTACTTC
TRBV4-1	NA	NA	TRBJ1-2	CASSQEPSILYGYTF	TGCGCCAGCAGCCAAGAACCGTCCATACTCTATGGCTACACCTTC
TRBV29-1	once	TRBD1	TRBJ2-1	CSVGRQGGDNEQFF	TGCAGCGTTGGAAGACAGGGTGGAGACAATGAGCAGTTCTTC
TRBV15	NA	NA	TRBJ1-2	CATSRGLRLYTNYGYTF	TGTGCCACCAGCAGAGGGCTGAGACTATATACTAACTATGGCTACACCTTC
TRBV9	NA	TRBD1	TRBJ1-4	CASSVDPDRDNEKLFF	TGTGCCAGCAGCGTGGATCCGGACAGGGATAATGAAAAACTGTTTTTT
TRBV9	NA	TRBD1	TRBJ2-2	CASSGQGASPNTGELFF	TGTGCCAGCAGCGGACAGGGGGCGTCCCCGAACACCGGGGAGCTGTTTTTT
TRBV7-2	NA	TRBD2	TRBJ2-1	CASSFSRAGGSYNEQFF	TGTGCCAGCAGCTTTAGTCGGGCGGGGGGCTCCTACAATGAGCAGTTCTTC
TRBV27	NA	NA	TRBJ1-2	CASSQTGQHYGYTF	TGTGCCAGCAGTCAAACCGGACAGCACTATGGCTACACCTTC
TRBV12-3/TRBV12-4	once	NA	TRBJ1-2	CASSPTGGYGYTF	TGTGCCAGCAGTCCCACGGGGGGCTATGGCTACACCTTC
TRBV10-1	NA	NA	TRBJ2-3	CASSGGSGSTDTQYF	TGCGCCAGCAGTGGAGGAAGCGGGAGCACAGATACGCAGTATTTT
TRBV7-3	NA	NA	TRBJ1-1	CASSLTGRNTEAFF	TGTGCCAGCAGCCTAACCGGAAGGAACACTGAAGCTTTCTTT
TRBV6-1	once	TRBD1	TRBJ1-6	CASSVGQGVNNSPLHF	TGTGCCAGCAGTGTCGGACAGGGAGTAAATAATTCACCCCTCCACTTT
TRBV28	NA	TRBD1	TRBJ1-4	CASSSPWDRGNEKLFF	TGTGCCAGCAGTTCACCCTGGGACAGGGGTAATGAAAAACTGTTTTTT
TRBV5-4	NA	TRBD1	TRBJ1-2	CASNVQTGSTYGYTF	TGTGCCAGCAACGTACAGACAGGGTCTACCTATGGCTACACCTTC
TRBV2	once	NA	TRBJ1-1	CASSDGGIVVTEAFF	TGTGCCAGCAGTGATGGGGGGATTGTGGTCACTGAAGCTTTCTTT
TRBV5-8	NA	NA	TRBJ2-3	CASSPGRDPSQDTQYF	TGTGCCAGCAGCCCTGGACGTGACCCGAGCCAAGATACGCAGTATTTT
TRBV5-1	NA	TRBD2	TRBJ2-5	CASSRSGGDQETQYF	TGCGCCAGCAGCCGAAGCGGGGGAGACCAAGAGACCCAGTACTTC
TRBV5-1	NA	NA	TRBJ1-3	CASSLGRGNTIYF	TGCGCCAGCAGCTTGGGTCGTGGAAACACCATATATTTT
TRBV19	NA	NA	TRBJ1-5	CASSLGTSSGNQPQHF	TGTGCCAGTAGTCTCGGGACCTCCAGCGGCAATCAGCCCCAGCATTTT
TRBV24-1	NA	NA	TRBJ2-2	CATRGAGTGELFF	TGTGCCACCAGGGGGGCCGGCACCGGGGAGCTGTTTTTT
TRBV30	NA	NA	TRBJ1-1	CAWRGYGGRYTEAFF	TGTGCCTGGAGGGGTTACGGGGGGAGATACACTGAAGCTTTCTTT
TRBV28	few	TRBD1	TRBJ1-4	CASSLSILGQEEKLFF	TGTGCCAGCAGTTTATCCATTTTGGGACAGGAGGAAAAACTGTTTTTT
TRBV24-1	NA	NA	TRBJ2-7	CATTPEGSGAYEQYF	TGTGCCACAACTCCGGAAGGATCCGGAGCCTACGAGCAGTACTTC
TRBV3-1/TRBV3-2	NA	NA	TRBJ1-1	CASSQVGENTEAFF	TGTGCCAGCAGCCAAGTGGGAGAAAACACTGAAGCTTTCTTT
TRBV28	NA	NA	TRBJ1-1	CASGRIEEFRGDTEAFF	TGTGCCAGTGGCCGGATTGAAGAATTCAGGGGTGACACTGAAGCTTTCTTT
TRBV18	NA	NA	TRBJ2-7	CASSATGTRTSYEQYF	TGTGCCAGCTCAGCAACCGGGACAAGGACGTCCTACGAGCAGTACTTC
TRBV27	NA	NA	TRBJ1-5	CASSREYRDQPQHF	TGTGCCAGCAGCCGCGAATACAGGGATCAGCCCCAGCATTTT
TRBV6-2/TRBV6-3	NA	NA	TRBJ2-7	CASSYSRGPYEQYF	TGTGCCAGCAGTTACTCGAGAGGACCGTACGAGCAGTACTTC
TRBV3-1/TRBV3-2	NA	NA	TRBJ1-3	CASSQWGEPGNTIYF	TGTGCCAGCAGCCAATGGGGAGAACCTGGAAACACCATATATTTT
TRBV11-2	NA	NA	TRBJ2-7	CASSEIQGREQYF	TGTGCCAGCAGCGAAATTCAGGGGAGGGAGCAGTACTTC
TRBV28	NA	NA	TRBJ1-3	CASSLGLSGNTIYF	TGTGCCAGCAGTTTGGGCCTCTCTGGAAACACCATATATTTT
TRBV19	NA	NA	TRBJ2-2	CASSIGPVGAGELFF	TGTGCCAGTAGTATAGGCCCGGTAGGCGCCGGGGAGCTGTTTTTT
TRBV19	NA	NA	TRBJ2-7	CASSIQGWYEQYF	TGTGCCAGTAGTATCCAGGGATGGTACGAGCAGTACTTC
TRBV7-9	few	NA	TRBJ1-1	CASSLVSMNTEAFF	TGTGCCAGCAGCTTAGTATCTATGAACACTGAAGCTTTCTTT
TRBV9	NA	TRBD2	TRBJ2-3	CASSVATSGTPDTQYF	TGTGCCAGCAGCGTAGCTACTAGCGGGACTCCAGATACGCAGTATTTT
TRBV28	NA	NA	TRBJ1-4	CASSLLPQSAEKLFF	TGTGCCAGCAGTTTACTCCCTCAGTCGGCTGAAAAACTGTTTTTT
TRBV5-4	NA	TRBD1	TRBJ2-5	CASSVDRGGHETQYF	TGTGCCAGCAGCGTCGACAGGGGGGGTCATGAGACCCAGTACTTC
TRBV7-2	NA	TRBD1	TRBJ2-2	CASSKQGATGELFF	TGTGCCAGCAGCAAACAGGGGGCGACCGGGGAGCTGTTTTTT
TRBV19	NA	NA	TRBJ2-1	CASGHLYNEQFF	TGTGCCAGCGGGCACCTCTACAATGAGCAGTTCTTC
TRBV2	NA	TRBD1	TRBJ2-7	CASKPRLLGPGQVYF	TGTGCCAGCAAACCGAGGTTGCTTGGCCCGGGACAGGTATACTTC
TRBV9	NA	NA	TRBJ2-2	CASSVGHTGELFF	TGTGCCAGCAGCGTCGGTCACACCGGGGAGCTGTTTTTT
TRBV5-5	NA	NA	TRBJ2-1	CASSLWLAVRQFF	TGTGCCAGCAGCTTGTGGCTAGCAGTCCGGCAGTTCTTC
TRBV6-5	once	TRBD2	TRBJ2-1	CASSYRLAGWNEQFF	TGTGCCAGCAGTTACAGACTAGCGGGGTGGAATGAGCAGTTCTTC
TRBV30	few	TRBD1	TRBJ1-4	CAWSRGQGENEKLFF	TGTGCCTGGAGTCGAGGACAGGGGGAAAATGAAAAACTGTTTTTT
TRBV5-6	NA	NA	TRBJ2-6	CASSLVVGGTGANVLTF	TGTGCCAGCAGCTTGGTAGTCGGGGGCACTGGGGCCAACGTCCTGACTTTC
TRBV2	NA	NA	TRBJ1-2	CASSDYRARTF	TGTGCCAGCAGTGACTACAGGGCACGGACCTTC
TRBV6-5	NA	TRBD2	TRBJ2-7	CASKNRGGRTYEQYF	TGTGCCAGCAAGAACCGGGGGGGCCGAACCTACGAGCAGTACTTC
TRBV28	NA	NA	TRBJ2-1	CASGLENNEQFF	TGTGCCAGCGGGCTGGAGAACAATGAGCAGTTCTTC
TRBV14	NA	TRBD1	TRBJ2-5	CASSQGKQGTLQETQYF	TGTGCCAGCAGCCAAGGAAAACAGGGGACCCTCCAAGAGACCCAGTACTTC
TRBV6-5	NA	NA	TRBJ1-2	CASSYGQGRLTYGYTF	TGTGCCAGCAGTTACGGGCAGGGCCGCCTGACTTATGGCTACACCTTC
TRBV30	NA	TRBD1	TRBJ2-3	CAWSGGTGTDTQYF	TGTGCCTGGAGTGGGGGGACAGGCACAGATACGCAGTATTTT